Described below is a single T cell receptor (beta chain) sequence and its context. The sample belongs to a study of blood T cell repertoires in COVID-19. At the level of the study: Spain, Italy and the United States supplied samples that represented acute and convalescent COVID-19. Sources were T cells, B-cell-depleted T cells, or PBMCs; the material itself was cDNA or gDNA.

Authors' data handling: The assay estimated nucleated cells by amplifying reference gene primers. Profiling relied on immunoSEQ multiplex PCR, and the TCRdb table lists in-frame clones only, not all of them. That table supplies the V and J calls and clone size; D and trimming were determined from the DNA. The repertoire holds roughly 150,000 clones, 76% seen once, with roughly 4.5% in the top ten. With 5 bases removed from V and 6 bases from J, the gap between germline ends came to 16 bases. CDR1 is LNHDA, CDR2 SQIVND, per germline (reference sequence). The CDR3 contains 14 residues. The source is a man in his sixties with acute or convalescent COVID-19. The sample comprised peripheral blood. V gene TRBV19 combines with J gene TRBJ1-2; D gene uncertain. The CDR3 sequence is CASSPDYVLNGYTF. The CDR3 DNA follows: TGTGCCAGTAGTCCCGACTATGTTCTCAATGGCTACACCTTC.